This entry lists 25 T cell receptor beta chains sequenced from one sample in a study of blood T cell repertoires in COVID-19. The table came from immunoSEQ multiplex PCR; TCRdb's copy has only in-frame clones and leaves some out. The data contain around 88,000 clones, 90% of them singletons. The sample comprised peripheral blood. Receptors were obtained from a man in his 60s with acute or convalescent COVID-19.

The CDR3, as DNA: TGTGCCACCAGTGGTGGAGACTCCTACGAGCAGTACTTC. This gives the protein CATSGGDSYEQYF. V is TRBV24-1 and J is TRBJ2-7; D gene uncertain. This CDR3 is 13 amino acids long. Germline-derived CDR1 and CDR2 are KGHDR and SFDVKD. Trimming left V 5 bases short and J 0 bases short, with 7 bases between.

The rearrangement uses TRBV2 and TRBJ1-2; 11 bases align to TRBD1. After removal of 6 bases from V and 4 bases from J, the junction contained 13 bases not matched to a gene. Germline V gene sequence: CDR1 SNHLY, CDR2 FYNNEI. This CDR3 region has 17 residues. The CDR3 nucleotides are TGTGCCAGCAGCGGACAGGGGGCGAGGTTCGCGCTCTATGGCTACACCTTC. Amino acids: CASSGQGARFALYGYTF.

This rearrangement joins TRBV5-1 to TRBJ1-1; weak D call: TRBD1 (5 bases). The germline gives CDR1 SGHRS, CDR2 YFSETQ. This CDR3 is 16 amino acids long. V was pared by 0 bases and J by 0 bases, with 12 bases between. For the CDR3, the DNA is TGCGCCAGCAGCTTGGGGGCAGGGCTCATGAACACTGAAGCTTTCTTT. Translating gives CASSLGAGLMNTEAFF.

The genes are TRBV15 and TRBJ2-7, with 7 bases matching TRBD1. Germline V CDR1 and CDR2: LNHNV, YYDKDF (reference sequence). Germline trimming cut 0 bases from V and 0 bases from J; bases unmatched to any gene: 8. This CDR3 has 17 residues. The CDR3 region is CATSRDPGQVNSYEQYF. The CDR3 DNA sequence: TGTGCCACCAGCAGAGATCCAGGACAGGTGAACTCCTACGAGCAGTACTTC.

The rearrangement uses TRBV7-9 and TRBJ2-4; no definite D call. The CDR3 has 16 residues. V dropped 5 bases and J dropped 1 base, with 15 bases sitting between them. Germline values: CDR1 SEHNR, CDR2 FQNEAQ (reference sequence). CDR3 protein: CASSRSFGSAKNIQYF. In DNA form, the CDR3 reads TGTGCCAGCAGCCGGAGCTTCGGGTCGGCCAAAAACATTCAGTACTTC. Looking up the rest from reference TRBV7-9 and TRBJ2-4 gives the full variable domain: DTGVSQNPRHKITKRGQNVTFRCDPISEHNRLYWYRQTLGQGPEFLTYFQNEAQLEKSRLLSDRFSAERPKGSFSTLEIQRTEQGDSAMYLCASSRSFGSAKNIQYFGAGTRLSVL.

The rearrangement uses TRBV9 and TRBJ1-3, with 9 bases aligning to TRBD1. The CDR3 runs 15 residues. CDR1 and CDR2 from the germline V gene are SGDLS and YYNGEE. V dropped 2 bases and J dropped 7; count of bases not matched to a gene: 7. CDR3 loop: CASSVLGDRANTIYF. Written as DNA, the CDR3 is TGTGCCAGCAGCGTGCTCGGGGACAGGGCCAACACCATATATTTT.

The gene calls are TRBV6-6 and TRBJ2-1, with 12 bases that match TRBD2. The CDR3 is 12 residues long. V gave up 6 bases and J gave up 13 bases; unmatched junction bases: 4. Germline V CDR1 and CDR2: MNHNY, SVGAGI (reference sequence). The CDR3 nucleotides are TGTGCCAGCAGAAGGACTAGCGGGATCCAGTTCTTC. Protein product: CASRRTSGIQFF.

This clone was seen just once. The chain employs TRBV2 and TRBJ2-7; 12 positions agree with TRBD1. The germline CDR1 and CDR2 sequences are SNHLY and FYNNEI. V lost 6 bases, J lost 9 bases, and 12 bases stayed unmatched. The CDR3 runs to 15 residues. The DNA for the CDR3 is TGTGCCAGCAGGGGACAGGGGGCCCAGGAGGGTGCGCAGTACTTC. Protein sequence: CASRGQGAQEGAQYF. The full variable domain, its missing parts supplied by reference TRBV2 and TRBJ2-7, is EPEVTQTPSHQVTQMGQEVILRCVPISNHLYFYWYRQILGQKVEFLVSFYNNEISEKSEIFDDQFSVERPDGSNFTLKIRSTKLEDSAMYFCASRGQGAQEGAQYFGPGTRLTVT.

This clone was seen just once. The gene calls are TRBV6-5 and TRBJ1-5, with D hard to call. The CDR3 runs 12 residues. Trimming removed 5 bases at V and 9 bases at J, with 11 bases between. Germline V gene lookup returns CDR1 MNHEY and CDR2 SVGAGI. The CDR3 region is CASSQRGGPQHF. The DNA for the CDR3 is TGTGCCAGCAGTCAGAGAGGTGGGCCCCAGCATTTT.

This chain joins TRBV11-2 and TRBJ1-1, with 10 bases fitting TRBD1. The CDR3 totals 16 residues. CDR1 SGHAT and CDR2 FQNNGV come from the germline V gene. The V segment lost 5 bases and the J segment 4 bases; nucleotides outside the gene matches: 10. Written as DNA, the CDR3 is TGTGCCAGCAGCCGGACAGGGGGTAGATGGAGCACTGAAGCTTTCTTT. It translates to CASSRTGGRWSTEAFF.

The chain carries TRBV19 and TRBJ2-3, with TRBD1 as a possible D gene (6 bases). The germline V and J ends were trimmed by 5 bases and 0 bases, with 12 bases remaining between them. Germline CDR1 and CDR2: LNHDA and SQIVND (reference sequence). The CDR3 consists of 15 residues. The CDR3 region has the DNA TGTGCCAGTAGTTCCGGGACAACTAGCACAGATACGCAGTATTTT. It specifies CASSSGTTSTDTQYF.

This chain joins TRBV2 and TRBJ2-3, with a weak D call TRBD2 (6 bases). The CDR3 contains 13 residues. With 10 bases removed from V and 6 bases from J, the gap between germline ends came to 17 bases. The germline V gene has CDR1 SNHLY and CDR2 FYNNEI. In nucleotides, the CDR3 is TGTGCCATCCTAAGGGTGGAGGGTGATACGCAGTATTTT. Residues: CAILRVEGDTQYF. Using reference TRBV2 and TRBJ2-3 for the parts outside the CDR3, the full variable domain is EPEVTQTPSHQVTQMGQEVILRCVPISNHLYFYWYRQILGQKVEFLVSFYNNEISEKSEIFDDQFSVERPDGSNFTLKIRSTKLEDSAMYFCAILRVEGDTQYFGPGTRLTVL.

CDR3 region: CASSSDRGDGYTF. CDR3 sequence (DNA): TGTGCCAGCAGCTCAGACAGGGGGGACGGCTACACCTTC. The chain recombines TRBV7-9 with TRBJ1-2, with TRBD1 identical over 9 bases. Germline V lookup: CDR1 SEHNR, CDR2 FQNEAQ (reference sequence). V was clipped by 4 bases and J by 8 bases; unmatched bases: 5. This CDR3 is 13 amino acids long.

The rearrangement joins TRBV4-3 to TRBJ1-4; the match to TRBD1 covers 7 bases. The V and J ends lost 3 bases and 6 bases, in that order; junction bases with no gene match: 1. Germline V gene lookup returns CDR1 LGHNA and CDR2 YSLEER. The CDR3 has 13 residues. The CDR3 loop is CASSHTGDEKLFF. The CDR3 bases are TGCGCCAGCAGCCACACAGGGGATGAAAAACTGTTTTTT.

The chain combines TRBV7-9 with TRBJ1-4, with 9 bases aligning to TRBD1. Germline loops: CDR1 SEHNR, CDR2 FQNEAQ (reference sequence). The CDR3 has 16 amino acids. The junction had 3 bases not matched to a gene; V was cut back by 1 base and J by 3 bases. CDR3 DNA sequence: TGTGCCAGCAGCTTAGGGGGACAGGGTCCTAATGAAAAACTGTTTTTT. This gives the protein CASSLGGQGPNEKLFF.

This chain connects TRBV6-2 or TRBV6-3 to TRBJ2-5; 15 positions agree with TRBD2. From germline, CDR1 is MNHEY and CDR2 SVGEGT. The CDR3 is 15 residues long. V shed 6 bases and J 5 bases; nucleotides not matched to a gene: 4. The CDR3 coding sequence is TGTGCCAGCAGCGGACTAGCGGGAGGGGAGGAGACCCAGTACTTC. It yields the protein CASSGLAGGEETQYF.

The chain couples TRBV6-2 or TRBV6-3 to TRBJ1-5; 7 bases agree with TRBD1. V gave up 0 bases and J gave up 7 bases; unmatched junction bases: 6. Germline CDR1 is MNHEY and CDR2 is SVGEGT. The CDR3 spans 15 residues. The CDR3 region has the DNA TGTGCCAGCAGTTACTCGACAGGGTTTGGACAGCCCCAGCATTTT. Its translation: CASSYSTGFGQPQHF.

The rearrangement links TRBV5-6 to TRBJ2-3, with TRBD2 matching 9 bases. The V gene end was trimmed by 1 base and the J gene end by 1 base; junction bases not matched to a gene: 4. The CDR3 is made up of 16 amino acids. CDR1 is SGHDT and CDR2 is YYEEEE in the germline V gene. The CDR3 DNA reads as TGTGCCAGCAGCTTGCAGTGGACTAGCGGCACAGATACGCAGTATTTT. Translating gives CASSLQWTSGTDTQYF.

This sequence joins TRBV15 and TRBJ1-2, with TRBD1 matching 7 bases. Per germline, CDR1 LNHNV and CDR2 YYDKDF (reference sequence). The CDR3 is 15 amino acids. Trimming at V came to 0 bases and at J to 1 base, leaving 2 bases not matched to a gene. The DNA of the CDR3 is TGTGCCACCAGCAGAGAGGGGACAGTTAACTATGGCTACACCTTC. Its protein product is CATSREGTVNYGYTF.

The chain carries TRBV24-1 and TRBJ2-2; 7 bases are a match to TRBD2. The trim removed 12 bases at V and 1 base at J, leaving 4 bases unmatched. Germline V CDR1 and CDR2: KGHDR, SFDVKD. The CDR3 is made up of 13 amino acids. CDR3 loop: CASCGGNTGELFF. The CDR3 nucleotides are TGTGCCTCCTGCGGGGGGAACACCGGGGAGCTGTTTTTT.

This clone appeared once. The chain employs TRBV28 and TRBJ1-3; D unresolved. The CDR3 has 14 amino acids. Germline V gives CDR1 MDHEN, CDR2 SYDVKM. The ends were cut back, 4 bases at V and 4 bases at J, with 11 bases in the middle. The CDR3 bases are TGTGCCAGCAGTTCCCCCGGTCGCGGAAACACCATATATTTT. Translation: CASSSPGRGNTIYF.

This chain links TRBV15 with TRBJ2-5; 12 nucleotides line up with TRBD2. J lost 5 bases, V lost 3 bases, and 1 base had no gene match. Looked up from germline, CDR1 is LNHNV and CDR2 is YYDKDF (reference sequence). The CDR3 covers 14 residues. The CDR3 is CATSSLAGGETQYF. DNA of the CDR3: TGTGCCACCAGCAGTCTAGCGGGAGGGGAGACCCAGTACTTC. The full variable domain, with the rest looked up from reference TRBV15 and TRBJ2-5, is DAMVIQNPRYQVTQFGKPVTLSCSQTLNHNVMYWYQQKSSQAPKLLFHYYDKDFNNEADTPDNFQSRRPNTSFCFLDIRSPGLGDTAMYLCATSSLAGGETQYFGPGTRLLVL.

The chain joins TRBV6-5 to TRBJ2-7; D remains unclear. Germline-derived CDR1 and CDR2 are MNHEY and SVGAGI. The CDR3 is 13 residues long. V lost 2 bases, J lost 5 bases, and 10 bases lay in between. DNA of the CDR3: TGTGCCAGCAGTTACCAAGGCGGAAACGAGCAGTACTTC. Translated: CASSYQGGNEQYF.

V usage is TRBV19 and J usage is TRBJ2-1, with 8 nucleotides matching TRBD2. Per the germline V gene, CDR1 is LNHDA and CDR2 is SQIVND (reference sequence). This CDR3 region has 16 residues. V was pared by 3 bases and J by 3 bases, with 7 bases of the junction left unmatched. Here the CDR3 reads CASSISAGGLYNEQFF. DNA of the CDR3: TGTGCCAGTAGTATCTCGGCGGGGGGACTCTACAATGAGCAGTTCTTC.

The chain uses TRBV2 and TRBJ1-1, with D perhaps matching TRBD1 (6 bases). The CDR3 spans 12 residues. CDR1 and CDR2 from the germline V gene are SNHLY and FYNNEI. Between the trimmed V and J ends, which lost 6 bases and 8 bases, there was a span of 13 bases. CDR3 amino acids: CASRNRVGEAFF. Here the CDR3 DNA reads TGTGCCAGCAGGAACAGGGTAGGGGAAGCTTTCTTT.